This entry features one T cell receptor (beta chain) sequence. Seattle cases were enrolled at active infection and followed longitudinally. These data are taken from a study of blood T cell repertoires in COVID-19. Across the study: The samples span acute and convalescent COVID-19 from the United States, Italy and Spain.

Authors' methods: The authors estimated nucleated cell counts from reference gene primer amplification. Some clones are missing from TCRdb's copy, which holds only in-frame ones; the method was immunoSEQ multiplex PCR. That table is the source of V, J and clone size, and D and trimming were worked out from the DNA. This table holds roughly 150,000 clones, approximately 81% found once. This CDR3 region has 12 residues. Germline CDR1 and CDR2: LGHDT and YNNKEL (reference sequence). Trimming cost V 3 bases and J 6 bases, with 3 bases left between them. Sequencing used peripheral blood. The chain is built from TRBV3-1 (or the pseudogene TRBV3-2) and TRBJ1-6; D not resolved. The clonotype originates from a woman between 55 and 75 years old with COVID-19, enrolled during active disease. The CDR3 DNA reads TGTGCCAGCAGCCACTTTAATTCACCCCTCCACTTT. Its translation is CASSHFNSPLHF.